This is a list of T cell receptor beta chains from one sample in a study of CD8+ T cells in alopecia areata. Repertoires were generated with immunoSEQ multiplex PCR, while TCRdb's copy carries only in-frame clones and drops some. The data show roughly 150,000 clones, under 60% seen once. The input for sequencing was CD8+ T cells sorted from blood, taken at week 0. The receptors here all came from a human donor with alopecia areata. Both conserved end residues are part of each CDR3. The order of the fields is J gene, clone size, V gene, CDR3 length, D gene, CDR3 protein, CDR3 DNA. The D gene is left open where the match is weak. The size entry is marked missing in some rows and otherwise reads once, few, many or a size class.

j_call: TRBJ1-5; clone_size: -; v_call: TRBV30; cdr3_length: 13; d_call: -; cdr3_aa: CAWSVVEGQPQHF; cdr3_nt: TGTGCCTGGAGTGTGGTGGAGGGACAGCCCCAGCATTTT
j_call: TRBJ1-6; clone_size: -; v_call: TRBV7-2; cdr3_length: 13; d_call: -; cdr3_aa: CASSSTGNSPLHF; cdr3_nt: TGTGCCAGCAGCTCGACCGGTAATTCACCCCTCCACTTT
j_call: TRBJ2-3; clone_size: -; v_call: TRBV27; cdr3_length: 16; d_call: TRBD1; cdr3_aa: CASSSRTGLSTDTQYF; cdr3_nt: TGTGCCAGCAGTTCCCGGACAGGGCTTAGCACAGATACGCAGTATTTT
j_call: TRBJ2-5; clone_size: few; v_call: TRBV7-9; cdr3_length: 15; d_call: TRBD1; cdr3_aa: CASSNRQGAQETQYF; cdr3_nt: TGTGCCAGCAGCAACAGACAGGGGGCTCAAGAGACCCAGTACTTC
j_call: TRBJ2-6; clone_size: medium-sized; v_call: TRBV4-1; cdr3_length: 16; d_call: -; cdr3_aa: CASSQDGSSGANVLTF; cdr3_nt: TGCGCCAGCAGCCAAGATGGGAGCTCTGGGGCCAACGTCCTGACTTTC
j_call: TRBJ1-2; clone_size: -; v_call: TRBV2; cdr3_length: 14; d_call: -; cdr3_aa: CASSDGGVGDGYTF; cdr3_nt: TGTGCCAGCAGTGATGGAGGGGTCGGTGATGGCTACACCTTC
j_call: TRBJ1-3; clone_size: -; v_call: TRBV29-1; cdr3_length: 11; d_call: -; cdr3_aa: CSVFSGNTIYF; cdr3_nt: TGCAGCGTGTTCAGCGGAAACACCATATATTTT
j_call: TRBJ2-5; clone_size: -; v_call: TRBV14; cdr3_length: 12; d_call: -; cdr3_aa: CASSQEVETQYF; cdr3_nt: TGTGCCAGCAGCCAAGAAGTAGAGACCCAGTACTTC
j_call: TRBJ2-5; clone_size: few; v_call: TRBV10-3; cdr3_length: 13; d_call: TRBD1; cdr3_aa: CAMNSDREETQYF; cdr3_nt: TGTGCCATGAACTCGGACAGGGAAGAGACCCAGTACTTC
j_call: TRBJ2-5; clone_size: -; v_call: TRBV30; cdr3_length: 15; d_call: TRBD2; cdr3_aa: CAWTPGRAGLETQYF; cdr3_nt: TGTGCCTGGACCCCAGGGAGGGCCGGGCTGGAGACCCAGTACTTC
j_call: TRBJ2-7; clone_size: few; v_call: TRBV13; cdr3_length: 12; d_call: -; cdr3_aa: CASSLSFYEQYF; cdr3_nt: TGTGCCAGCAGCTTAAGCTTCTACGAGCAGTACTTC
j_call: TRBJ2-1; clone_size: -; v_call: TRBV5-6; cdr3_length: 11; d_call: -; cdr3_aa: CASSLGLEQFF; cdr3_nt: TGTGCCAGCAGCTTGGGCCTTGAGCAGTTCTTC
j_call: TRBJ1-5; clone_size: few; v_call: TRBV19; cdr3_length: 16; d_call: TRBD1; cdr3_aa: CASSGDRDYSNQPQHF; cdr3_nt: TGTGCCAGTAGTGGGGACAGGGATTATAGCAATCAGCCCCAGCATTTT
j_call: TRBJ2-7; clone_size: -; v_call: TRBV29-1; cdr3_length: 12; d_call: -; cdr3_aa: CSVEVGNYEQYF; cdr3_nt: TGCAGCGTTGAAGTGGGCAACTACGAGCAGTACTTC
j_call: TRBJ1-2; clone_size: -; v_call: TRBV4-3; cdr3_length: 14; d_call: -; cdr3_aa: CASSQDLGGYGYTF; cdr3_nt: TGCGCCAGCAGCCAAGATCTGGGAGGCTATGGCTACACCTTC
j_call: TRBJ2-5; clone_size: -; v_call: TRBV7-2; cdr3_length: 13; d_call: TRBD1; cdr3_aa: CASRGQGQETQYF; cdr3_nt: TGTGCCAGCAGGGGACAGGGCCAAGAGACCCAGTACTTC
j_call: TRBJ2-1; clone_size: -; v_call: TRBV29-1; cdr3_length: 15; d_call: TRBD1; cdr3_aa: CSVDPGQGWDNEQFF; cdr3_nt: TGCAGCGTTGATCCAGGACAGGGTTGGGACAATGAGCAGTTCTTC
j_call: TRBJ1-2; clone_size: few; v_call: TRBV5-6; cdr3_length: 11; d_call: -; cdr3_aa: CASSLGLGYTF; cdr3_nt: TGTGCCAGCAGCTTGGGCCTTGGCTACACCTTC
j_call: TRBJ1-5; clone_size: few; v_call: TRBV23-1; cdr3_length: 10; d_call: -; cdr3_aa: CATPRPGQHF; cdr3_nt: TGCGCGACGCCCCGCCCGGGCCAGCATTTT
j_call: TRBJ2-7; clone_size: -; v_call: TRBV7-9; cdr3_length: 14; d_call: -; cdr3_aa: CASSLATAFYEQYF; cdr3_nt: TGTGCCAGCAGCTTAGCGACAGCCTTCTACGAGCAGTACTTC
j_call: TRBJ2-5; clone_size: -; v_call: TRBV5-1; cdr3_length: 14; d_call: -; cdr3_aa: CASSLMGQQETQYF; cdr3_nt: TGCGCCAGCAGCTTGATGGGACAACAAGAGACCCAGTACTTC
j_call: TRBJ2-3; clone_size: -; v_call: TRBV7-9; cdr3_length: 11; d_call: -; cdr3_aa: CASRRGDTQYF; cdr3_nt: TGTGCCAGCAGAAGAGGGGATACGCAGTATTTT
j_call: TRBJ2-7; clone_size: few; v_call: TRBV2; cdr3_length: 14; d_call: TRBD1; cdr3_aa: CAGNSGTASYEQYF; cdr3_nt: TGTGCCGGTAACTCCGGGACAGCTTCCTACGAGCAGTACTTC
j_call: TRBJ1-2; clone_size: -; v_call: TRBV30; cdr3_length: 13; d_call: -; cdr3_aa: CAWSVEQGNGYTF; cdr3_nt: TGTGCCTGGAGTGTAGAACAGGGTAATGGCTACACCTTC
j_call: TRBJ2-7; clone_size: once; v_call: TRBV6-5; cdr3_length: 14; d_call: TRBD1; cdr3_aa: CASSPGTGPYEQYF; cdr3_nt: TGTGCCAGCAGTCCCGGGACAGGGCCCTACGAGCAGTACTTC
j_call: TRBJ1-1; clone_size: -; v_call: TRBV15; cdr3_length: 13; d_call: -; cdr3_aa: CATTPRNPREAFF; cdr3_nt: TGTGCCACCACCCCAAGGAATCCTCGAGAAGCTTTCTTT
j_call: TRBJ1-2; clone_size: -; v_call: TRBV29-1; cdr3_length: 17; d_call: TRBD1; cdr3_aa: CSALKRRDSNTNYGYTF; cdr3_nt: TGCAGCGCCCTTAAACGTCGGGACAGCAATACCAACTATGGCTACACCTTC
j_call: TRBJ2-1; clone_size: -; v_call: TRBV10-2; cdr3_length: 14; d_call: -; cdr3_aa: CASSGISSYNEQFF; cdr3_nt: TGCGCCAGCAGTGGGATCAGCTCCTACAATGAGCAGTTCTTC
j_call: TRBJ2-3; clone_size: -; v_call: TRBV2; cdr3_length: 17; d_call: TRBD2; cdr3_aa: CASIGYRTSGETDTQYF; cdr3_nt: TGTGCCAGCATTGGATATAGGACTAGCGGGGAAACAGATACGCAGTATTTT
j_call: TRBJ2-7; clone_size: -; v_call: TRBV11-2; cdr3_length: 16; d_call: TRBD2; cdr3_aa: CASSLGRGAILYEQYF; cdr3_nt: TGTGCCAGCAGCTTAGGGCGGGGGGCGATACTCTACGAGCAGTACTTC
j_call: TRBJ1-1; clone_size: many; v_call: TRBV7-3; cdr3_length: 15; d_call: -; cdr3_aa: CASSLTRGMNTEAFF; cdr3_nt: TGTGCCAGCAGCTTAACGCGAGGTATGAACACTGAAGCTTTCTTT
j_call: TRBJ2-7; clone_size: -; v_call: TRBV29-1; cdr3_length: 13; d_call: -; cdr3_aa: CSVVRGTSYEQYF; cdr3_nt: TGCAGCGTTGTGCGCGGGACCTCCTACGAGCAGTACTTC
j_call: TRBJ2-3; clone_size: few; v_call: TRBV6-6; cdr3_length: 13; d_call: TRBD2; cdr3_aa: CASSGGAEDTQYF; cdr3_nt: TGTGCCAGTAGCGGGGGGGCTGAAGATACGCAGTATTTT
j_call: TRBJ1-2; clone_size: few; v_call: TRBV14; cdr3_length: 13; d_call: -; cdr3_aa: CASSQGGNYGYTF; cdr3_nt: TGTGCCAGCAGCCAAGGAGGAAACTATGGCTACACCTTC
j_call: TRBJ2-5; clone_size: few; v_call: TRBV18; cdr3_length: 13; d_call: -; cdr3_aa: CASSPPGEETQYF; cdr3_nt: TGTGCCAGCTCACCACCGGGGGAAGAGACCCAGTACTTC
j_call: TRBJ2-7; clone_size: few; v_call: TRBV29-1; cdr3_length: 13; d_call: -; cdr3_aa: CSVEAGTPYEQYF; cdr3_nt: TGCAGCGTTGAAGCAGGGACCCCCTACGAGCAGTACTTC
j_call: TRBJ2-7; clone_size: -; v_call: TRBV4-3; cdr3_length: 15; d_call: -; cdr3_aa: CASSQDRTGDYEQYF; cdr3_nt: TGCGCCAGCAGCCAAGATCGGACCGGGGACTACGAGCAGTACTTC
j_call: TRBJ2-3; clone_size: -; v_call: TRBV29-1; cdr3_length: 15; d_call: TRBD2; cdr3_aa: CSVAGGGGFTDTQYF; cdr3_nt: TGCAGCGTTGCTGGTGGCGGGGGGTTCACAGATACGCAGTATTTT
j_call: TRBJ2-2; clone_size: -; v_call: TRBV7-9; cdr3_length: 11; d_call: -; cdr3_aa: CASSLTGELFF; cdr3_nt: TGTGCCAGCAGCTTAACGGGGGAGCTGTTTTTT
j_call: TRBJ1-6; clone_size: -; v_call: TRBV9; cdr3_length: 15; d_call: TRBD1; cdr3_aa: CASSEQGAVDSPLHF; cdr3_nt: TGTGCCAGCAGCGAACAGGGGGCAGTTGATTCACCCCTCCACTTT
j_call: TRBJ2-1; clone_size: few; v_call: TRBV7-9; cdr3_length: 14; d_call: -; cdr3_aa: CASSSGSGYNEQFF; cdr3_nt: TGTGCCAGCAGCTCAGGATCCGGCTACAATGAGCAGTTCTTC
j_call: TRBJ1-2; clone_size: few; v_call: TRBV2; cdr3_length: 14; d_call: -; cdr3_aa: CASRTDSLVYGYTF; cdr3_nt: TGTGCCAGCAGAACGGACAGCCTTGTCTATGGCTACACCTTC